The 22 T cell receptor beta chains in this list originate from one sample, sequenced in a study of blood T cell repertoires in COVID-19. Profiling relied on immunoSEQ multiplex PCR, and the TCRdb table lists in-frame clones only, not all of them. This table has about 320,000 clones, 75% to 90% appearing once. Input material: PBMCs or T cells enriched from blood (not recorded which). The source is a woman younger than 45 who had been exposed to COVID-19.

The chain links TRBV5-1 to TRBJ1-4, with 10 bases fitting TRBD1. V lost 4 bases, J lost 6 bases, and 6 bases stayed unmatched. CDR3 size: 15 residues. Germline CDR1 and CDR2: SGHRS and YFSETQ. This CDR3 reads CASSRDRGGYEKLFF. As DNA, the CDR3 is TGCGCCAGCAGCCGGGACAGGGGTGGTTATGAAAAACTGTTTTTT.

This clone was detected only a few times. V gene TRBV28 combines with J gene TRBJ2-3, with 8 nucleotides matching TRBD2. Trimming removed 6 bases from V and 5 bases from J; junction bases left unmatched: 10. CDR3 length: 15 residues. Germline V gene sequence: CDR1 MDHEN, CDR2 SYDVKM. CDR3 DNA sequence: TGTGCCAGCAGCACTGGGACTAGACTGGGAGATACGCAGTATTTT. Translation gives CASSTGTRLGDTQYF.

This clone has a single count. This chain uses TRBV5-6 with TRBJ2-7; D call uncertain. In germline, CDR1 is SGHDT, CDR2 YYEEEE. The CDR3 length is 11 residues. Trimming removed 3 bases at V and 6 bases at J, with 7 bases between. The CDR3 DNA is TGTGCCAGCAGCTGGCTAGGCGAGCAGTACTTC. Its protein is CASSWLGEQYF.

The chain employs TRBV4-1 and TRBJ2-7; perhaps TRBD1 as D (6 bases). Germline-derived CDR1 and CDR2 are MGHRA and YSYEKL. There are 14 residues in the CDR3. V was shortened by 0 bases and J by 2 bases, with 8 bases between the two germline ends. CDR3: CASSQEGQTYEQYF. DNA of the CDR3: TGCGCCAGCAGCCAAGAAGGACAGACCTACGAGCAGTACTTC.

The chain has TRBV4-3 and TRBJ2-7; D is perhaps TRBD2 (5 bases). The CDR3 runs to 18 residues. The germline CDR1 and CDR2 sequences are LGHNA and YSLEER. Trimming pared 0 bases from V and 0 bases from J, leaving 18 bases between. For the CDR3, the DNA is TGCGCCAGCAGCCAAGATTACGGGCGGACGGGATTCTCCTACGAGCAGTACTTC. This codes for CASSQDYGRTGFSYEQYF.

The genes are TRBV7-8 and TRBJ1-1; no firm D call. The CDR3 contains 14 residues. The germline V gene encodes CDR1 SGHVS and CDR2 FQNEAQ. Trimming took off 5 bases at V and 5 bases at J, with 15 bases between the two ends. CDR3 protein: CASSPLEGRTEAFF. In nucleotides, the CDR3 is TGTGCCAGCAGCCCCCTAGAGGGAAGGACTGAAGCTTTCTTT. Combining the CDR3 with reference TRBV7-8 and TRBJ1-1 gives the whole variable domain GAGVSQSPRYKVAKRGQDVALRCDPISGHVSLFWYQQALGQGPEFLTYFQNEAQLDKSGLPSDRFFAERPEGSVSTLKIQRTQQEDSAVYLCASSPLEGRTEAFFGQGTRLTVV.

This chain links TRBV18 with TRBJ2-5; 10 bases map to TRBD2. Trimming cost V 3 bases and J 3 bases; bases outside gene matches: 7. In germline, CDR1 is KGHSH, CDR2 LQKENI. The CDR3 length is 16 residues. This CDR3 reads CASSPPSGGTKETQYF. The CDR3 coding sequence is TGTGCCAGCTCACCTCCTAGCGGGGGCACTAAAGAGACCCAGTACTTC.

The rearrangement joins TRBV3-1 (or the pseudogene TRBV3-2) to TRBJ2-1; 8 nucleotides line up with TRBD2. The trim removed 0 bases at V and 7 bases at J, leaving 11 bases unmatched. The V gene's germline CDR1 is LGHDT and CDR2 YNNKEL (reference sequence). This CDR3 has 17 residues. CDR3 sequence: CASSQDLWAGGTNEQFF. In DNA form, the CDR3 reads TGTGCCAGCAGCCAAGACCTCTGGGCGGGAGGCACGAATGAGCAGTTCTTC.

This clone appeared once. The gene calls are TRBV30 and TRBJ2-7, with D maybe TRBD1 (6 bases). V lost 1 base and J 9 bases, leaving 19 bases between the germline ends. Germline V gene lookup returns CDR1 GTSNPN and CDR2 SVGIG (reference sequence). This CDR3 spans 14 amino acids. CDR3 loop: CAWSGGTTITGQYF. The CDR3 region has the DNA TGTGCCTGGAGTGGGGGGACAACCATTACTGGGCAGTACTTC.

This chain joins TRBV4-1 and TRBJ2-2; D is ambiguous. The CDR3 is 19 amino acids. CDR1 and CDR2 from the germline V gene are MGHRA and YSYEKL. Trimming took off 0 bases at V and 5 bases at J, with 22 bases between the two ends. The CDR3 DNA reads as TGCGCCAGCAGCCAAGATATTTCCGCCGCAGGAAAAGGAACCGGGGAGCTGTTTTTT. It is translated as CASSQDISAAGKGTGELFF.

The chain has TRBV6-2 or TRBV6-3 and TRBJ2-5, with 7 bases identical to TRBD1. CDR1 and CDR2 from the germline V gene are MNHEY and SVGEGT. CDR3 size: 14 residues. Losses at the gene ends were 0 bases for V and 4 bases for J; bases not matched to a gene: 2. CDR3 sequence: CASSYSKGAETQYF. Written as DNA, the CDR3 is TGTGCCAGCAGTTACTCGAAGGGGGCAGAGACCCAGTACTTC.

The V call is TRBV5-6, the J call TRBJ2-1, with D unclear. The CDR3 has 13 residues. Between the trimmed V and J ends, which lost 1 base and 15 bases, there was a span of 17 bases. The germline gives CDR1 SGHDT, CDR2 YYEEEE. CDR3 nucleotide sequence: TGTGCCAGCAGCTTGATGAGCGCCGCCCGGCCGTTCTTC. Translating gives CASSLMSAARPFF.

This clone was counted a few times. The chain joins TRBV4-3 to TRBJ2-3; possibly TRBD1 for D (5 bases). CDR3 size: 18 residues. Germline V gives CDR1 LGHNA, CDR2 YSLEER. V lost 0 bases and J lost 3, with 19 bases in between. For the CDR3, the DNA is TGCGCCAGCAGCCAAGAGACCGCCGCAGGGTACTGGACAGATACGCAGTATTTT. This gives the protein CASSQETAAGYWTDTQYF.

The rearrangement joins TRBV4-2 to TRBJ1-6, with D perhaps matching TRBD1 (6 bases). CDR3 length: 15 residues. Between the trimmed V and J ends, which lost 2 bases and 5 bases, there was a span of 10 bases. Germline-derived CDR1 and CDR2 are LGHNA and YNFKEQ. In nucleotides, the CDR3 is TGTGCCAGCAGCCAATTGCAGGGGCATAATTCACCCCTCCACTTT. Translated, it gives CASSQLQGHNSPLHF.

This clone came up a few times. The J gene is TRBJ1-2, the V gene TRBV6-5; 12 positions match TRBD1. Germline V CDR1 and CDR2: MNHEY, SVGAGI. CDR3 size: 14 residues. Trimming took 6 bases from V and 7 from J; bases not matched to a gene: 6. The CDR3 DNA reads as TGTGCCAGCAGCAGGGACAGGGGGCAGGGTGGCTACACCTTC. This codes for CASSRDRGQGGYTF.

The genes are TRBV7-8 and TRBJ1-4, with 7 bases that match TRBD1. Trimming took 3 bases from V and 5 from J; bases not matched to a gene: 3. The germline CDR1 and CDR2 sequences are SGHVS and FQNEAQ. The CDR3 totals 14 residues. The CDR3 DNA follows: TGTGCCAGCAGCTTTCCAGGGGGAAATGAAAAACTGTTTTTT. Translation: CASSFPGGNEKLFF.

The rearrangement joins TRBV28 to TRBJ2-5; a possible D gene is TRBD1 (5 bases). V was cut by 5 bases and J by 3 bases, with 22 bases left in between. This CDR3 comprises 17 residues. CDR1 MDHEN and CDR2 SYDVKM come from the germline V gene. DNA for the CDR3: TGTGCCAGCAGTCCACCCTTCCTTACAGGCGCTAAAGAGACCCAGTACTTC. It encodes CASSPPFLTGAKETQYF.

This clone was observed a few times. The V call is TRBV7-6, the J call TRBJ1-6; TRBD1 might be the D (6 bases). V was pared by 1 base and J by 9 bases, with 13 bases between. This CDR3 region has 15 residues. Germline V gives CDR1 SGHVS, CDR2 FNYEAQ. This CDR3 reads CASSLEQGRVSPLHF. The CDR3 coding sequence is TGTGCCAGCAGCTTAGAGCAGGGGAGAGTTTCACCCCTCCACTTT.

The V and J genes are TRBV28 and TRBJ2-7, with TRBD1 matching 7 bases. This CDR3 has 14 residues. Trimming at V came to 6 bases and at J to 3 bases, leaving 8 bases not matched to a gene. Per germline, CDR1 MDHEN and CDR2 SYDVKM. Here the CDR3 reads CASSLGQIFYEQYF. The CDR3 DNA sequence: TGTGCCAGCAGCTTGGGACAGATATTCTACGAGCAGTACTTC.

The genes are TRBV9 and TRBJ2-1; D not certain. The CDR3 consists of 12 residues. Trimming left V 3 bases short and J 7 bases short, with 8 bases between. Germline CDR1 reads SGDLS; CDR2 reads YYNGEE. The CDR3 is CASSGSENEQFF. CDR3 bases: TGTGCCAGCAGCGGATCTGAGAATGAGCAGTTCTTC. Complete variable domain (other parts from reference TRBV9 and TRBJ2-1): DSGVTQTPKHLITATGQRVTLRCSPRSGDLSVYWYQQSLDQGLQFLIQYYNGEERAKGNILERFSAQQFPDLHSELNLSSLELGDSALYFCASSGSENEQFFGPGTRLTVL.

The chain combines TRBV12-5 with TRBJ2-1; 8 nucleotides agree with TRBD2. This CDR3 contains 12 residues. Per the germline V gene, CDR1 is LGHNT and CDR2 is FRNRAP. V was clipped by 8 bases and J by 10 bases; unmatched bases: 7. The CDR3 loop is CASSRPGGEQFF. CDR3 in DNA: TGTGCTAGTAGTCGACCGGGGGGGGAGCAGTTCTTC.

This rearrangement joins TRBV10-3 to TRBJ1-6, with 8 bases lining up with TRBD1. The CDR3 sequence is 15 residues long. V shed 8 bases and J 9 bases; nucleotides not matched to a gene: 12. Germline V gene sequence: CDR1 ENHRY, CDR2 SYGVKD. CDR3 in amino acids: CAIRGGQGEGSPLHF. In nucleotides, the CDR3 is TGTGCCATCCGGGGCGGACAGGGAGAAGGTTCACCCCTCCACTTT.